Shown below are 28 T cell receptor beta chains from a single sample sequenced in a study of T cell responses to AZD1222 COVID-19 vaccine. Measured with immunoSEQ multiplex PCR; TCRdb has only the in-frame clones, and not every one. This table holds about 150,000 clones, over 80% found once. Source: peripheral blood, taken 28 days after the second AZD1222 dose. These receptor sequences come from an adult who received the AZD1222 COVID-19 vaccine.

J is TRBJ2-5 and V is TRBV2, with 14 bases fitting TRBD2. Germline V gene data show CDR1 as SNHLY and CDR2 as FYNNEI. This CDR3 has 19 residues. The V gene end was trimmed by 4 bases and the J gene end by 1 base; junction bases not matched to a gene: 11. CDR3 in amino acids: CASSVPGLAGAPLQETQYF. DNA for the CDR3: TGTGCCAGCAGTGTCCCGGGACTAGCGGGGGCCCCGCTCCAAGAGACCCAGTACTTC. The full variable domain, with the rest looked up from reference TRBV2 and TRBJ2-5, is EPEVTQTPSHQVTQMGQEVILRCVPISNHLYFYWYRQILGQKVEFLVSFYNNEISEKSEIFDDQFSVERPDGSNFTLKIRSTKLEDSAMYFCASSVPGLAGAPLQETQYFGPGTRLLVL.

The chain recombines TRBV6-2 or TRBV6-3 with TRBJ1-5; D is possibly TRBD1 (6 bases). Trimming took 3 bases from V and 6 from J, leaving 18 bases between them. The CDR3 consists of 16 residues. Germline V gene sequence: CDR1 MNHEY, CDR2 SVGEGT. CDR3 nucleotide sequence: TGTGCCAGCAGTTATCTAGGGGGGGACACCAGTCAGCCCCAGCATTTT. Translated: CASSYLGGDTSQPQHF.

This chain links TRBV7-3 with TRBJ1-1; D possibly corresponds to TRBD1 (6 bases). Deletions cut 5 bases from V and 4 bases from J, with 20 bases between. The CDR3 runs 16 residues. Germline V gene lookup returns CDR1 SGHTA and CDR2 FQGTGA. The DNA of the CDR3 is TGTGCCAGCAGCCCTTCACCGACAGGCTTCATCACTGAAGCTTTCTTT. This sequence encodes CASSPSPTGFITEAFF.

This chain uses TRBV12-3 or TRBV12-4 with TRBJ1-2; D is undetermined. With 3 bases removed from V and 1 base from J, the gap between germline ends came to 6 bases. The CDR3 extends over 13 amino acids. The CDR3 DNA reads TGTGCCAGCAGTTTTGGGGTTAACTATGGCTACACCTTC. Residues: CASSFGVNYGYTF.

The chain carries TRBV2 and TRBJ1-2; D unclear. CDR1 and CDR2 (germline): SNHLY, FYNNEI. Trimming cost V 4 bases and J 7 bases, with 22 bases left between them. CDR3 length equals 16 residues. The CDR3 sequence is CASSAGRVLQFFGYTF. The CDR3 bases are TGTGCCAGCAGTGCGGGAAGGGTTCTTCAGTTTTTTGGCTACACCTTC.

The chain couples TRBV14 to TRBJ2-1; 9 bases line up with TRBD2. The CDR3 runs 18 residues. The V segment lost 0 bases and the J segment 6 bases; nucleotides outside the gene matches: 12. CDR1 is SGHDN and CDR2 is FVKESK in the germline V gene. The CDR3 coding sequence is TGTGCCAGCAGCCAAGATAGGTTCCAGCGGGGGGCGCTCAATGAGCAGTTCTTC. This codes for CASSQDRFQRGALNEQFF.

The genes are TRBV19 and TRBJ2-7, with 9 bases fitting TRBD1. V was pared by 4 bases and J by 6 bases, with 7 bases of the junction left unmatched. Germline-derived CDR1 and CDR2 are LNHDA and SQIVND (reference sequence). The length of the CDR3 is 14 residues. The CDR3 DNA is TGTGCCAGTAGTACCGGGGACAGGGTCGGCGAGCAGTACTTC. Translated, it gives CASSTGDRVGEQYF.

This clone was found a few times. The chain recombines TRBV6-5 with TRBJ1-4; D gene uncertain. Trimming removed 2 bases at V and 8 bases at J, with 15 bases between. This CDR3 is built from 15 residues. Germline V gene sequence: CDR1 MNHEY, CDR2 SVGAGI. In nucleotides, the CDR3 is TGTGCCAGCAGTTACGATACGGGAAGTACCGAAAAACTGTTTTTT. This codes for CASSYDTGSTEKLFF.

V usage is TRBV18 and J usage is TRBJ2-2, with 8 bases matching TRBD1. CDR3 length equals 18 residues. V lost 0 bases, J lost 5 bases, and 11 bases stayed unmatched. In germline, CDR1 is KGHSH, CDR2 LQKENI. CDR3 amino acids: CASSPPTSRTGYTGELFF. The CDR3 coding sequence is TGTGCCAGCTCACCACCTACATCCAGGACAGGGTATACCGGGGAGCTGTTTTTT.

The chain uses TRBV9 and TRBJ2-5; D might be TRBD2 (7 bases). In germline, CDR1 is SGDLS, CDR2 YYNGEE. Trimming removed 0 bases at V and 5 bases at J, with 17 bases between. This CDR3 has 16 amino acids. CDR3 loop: CASSVGGGGADETQYF. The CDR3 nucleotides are TGTGCCAGCAGCGTAGGCGGTGGGGGGGCCGATGAGACCCAGTACTTC.

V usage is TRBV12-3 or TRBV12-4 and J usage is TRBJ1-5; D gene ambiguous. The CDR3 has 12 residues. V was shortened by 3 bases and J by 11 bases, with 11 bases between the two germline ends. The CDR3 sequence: CASSFIRQAQHF. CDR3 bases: TGTGCCAGCAGTTTTATAAGGCAGGCCCAGCATTTT.

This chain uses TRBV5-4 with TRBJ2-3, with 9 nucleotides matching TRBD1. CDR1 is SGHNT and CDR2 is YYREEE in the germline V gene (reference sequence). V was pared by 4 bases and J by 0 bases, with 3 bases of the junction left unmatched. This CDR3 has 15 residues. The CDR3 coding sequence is TGTGCCAGCAGCGTACAGGGGGCGAGCACAGATACGCAGTATTTT. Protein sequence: CASSVQGASTDTQYF. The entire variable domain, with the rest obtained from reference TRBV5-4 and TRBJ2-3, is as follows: ETGVTQSPTHLIKTRGQQVTLRCSSQSGHNTVSWYQQALGQGPQFIFQYYREEENGRGNFPPRFSGLQFPNYSSELNVNALELDDSALYLCASSVQGASTDTQYFGPGTRLTVL.

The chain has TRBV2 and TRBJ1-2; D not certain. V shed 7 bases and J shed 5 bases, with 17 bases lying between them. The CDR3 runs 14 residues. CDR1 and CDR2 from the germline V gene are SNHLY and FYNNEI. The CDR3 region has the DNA TGTGCCAGCAAAAGTAGGACGGAAAAATATGGCTACACCTTC. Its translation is CASKSRTEKYGYTF.

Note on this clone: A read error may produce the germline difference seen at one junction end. The CDR3 loop is CASGLVRRGGLWASNNEQFF. The CDR3 DNA reads as TGTGCTAGTGGTTTGGTTCGGCGGGGGGGCCTTTGGGCCTCCAACAATGAGCAGTTCTTC. The V call is TRBV12-5, the J call TRBJ2-1; 9 bases match TRBD2. This CDR3 spans 20 amino acids. Looked up from germline, CDR1 is LGHNT and CDR2 is FRNRAP.

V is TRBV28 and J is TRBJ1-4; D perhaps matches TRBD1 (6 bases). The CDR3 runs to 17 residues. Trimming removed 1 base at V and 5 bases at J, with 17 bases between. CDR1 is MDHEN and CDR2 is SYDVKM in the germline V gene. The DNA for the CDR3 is TGTGCCAGCAGTTTATCAGGTTACGGTCAGGGGAATGAAAAACTGTTTTTT. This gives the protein CASSLSGYGQGNEKLFF.

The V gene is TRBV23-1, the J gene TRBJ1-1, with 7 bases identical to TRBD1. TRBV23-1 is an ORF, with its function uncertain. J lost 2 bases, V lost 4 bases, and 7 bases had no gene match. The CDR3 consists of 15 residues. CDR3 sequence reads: CASSPGTDNNTEAFF. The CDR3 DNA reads TGCGCCAGCAGTCCGGGGACAGATAATAACACTGAAGCTTTCTTT.

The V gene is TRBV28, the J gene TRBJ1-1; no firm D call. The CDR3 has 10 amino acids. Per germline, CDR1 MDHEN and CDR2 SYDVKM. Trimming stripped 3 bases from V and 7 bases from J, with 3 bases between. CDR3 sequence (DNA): TGTGCCAGCAGTTTTGATGAAGCTTTCTTT. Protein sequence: CASSFDEAFF.

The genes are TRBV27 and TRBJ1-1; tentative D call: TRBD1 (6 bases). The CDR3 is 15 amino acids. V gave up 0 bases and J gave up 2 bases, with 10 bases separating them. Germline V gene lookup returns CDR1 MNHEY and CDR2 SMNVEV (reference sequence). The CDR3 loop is CASSLSGRGNTEAFF. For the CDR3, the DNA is TGTGCCAGCAGTTTATCAGGCAGGGGAAACACTGAAGCTTTCTTT.

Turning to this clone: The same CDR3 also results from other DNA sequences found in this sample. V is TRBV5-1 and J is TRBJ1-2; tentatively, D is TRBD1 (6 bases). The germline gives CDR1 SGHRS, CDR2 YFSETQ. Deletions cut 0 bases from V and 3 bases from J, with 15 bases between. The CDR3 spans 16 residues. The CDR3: CASSLVRGRWDYGYTF. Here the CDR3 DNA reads TGCGCCAGCAGCTTGGTACGGGGGCGCTGGGACTATGGCTACACCTTC.

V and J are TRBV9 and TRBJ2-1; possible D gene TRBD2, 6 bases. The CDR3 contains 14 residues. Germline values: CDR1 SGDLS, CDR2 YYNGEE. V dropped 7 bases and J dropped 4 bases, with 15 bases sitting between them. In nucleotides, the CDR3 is TGTGCCAGCGGAACAATGGGGGGATACAATGAGCAGTTCTTC. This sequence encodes CASGTMGGYNEQFF. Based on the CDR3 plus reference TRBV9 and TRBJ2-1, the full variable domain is DSGVTQTPKHLITATGQRVTLRCSPRSGDLSVYWYQQSLDQGLQFLIQYYNGEERAKGNILERFSAQQFPDLHSELNLSSLELGDSALYFCASGTMGGYNEQFFGPGTRLTVL.

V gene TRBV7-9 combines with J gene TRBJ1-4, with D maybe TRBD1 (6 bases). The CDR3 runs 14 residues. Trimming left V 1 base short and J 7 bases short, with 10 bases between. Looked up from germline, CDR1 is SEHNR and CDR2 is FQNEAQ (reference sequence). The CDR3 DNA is TGTGCCAGCAGCTTAGGCCAGGGGATTGAAAAACTGTTTTTT. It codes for CASSLGQGIEKLFF.

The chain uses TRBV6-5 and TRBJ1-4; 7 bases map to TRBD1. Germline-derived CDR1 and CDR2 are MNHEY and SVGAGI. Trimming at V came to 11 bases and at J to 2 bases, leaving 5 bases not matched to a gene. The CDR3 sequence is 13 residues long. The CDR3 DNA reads TGTGCCTCCAGGGGGGGTACTAATGAAAAACTGTTTTTT. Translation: CASRGGTNEKLFF.

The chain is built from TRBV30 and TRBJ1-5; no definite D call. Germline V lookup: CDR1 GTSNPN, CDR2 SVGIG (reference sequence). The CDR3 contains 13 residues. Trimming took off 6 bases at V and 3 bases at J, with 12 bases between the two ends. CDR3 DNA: TGTGCCTGTAGCCGGGCCGCCAATCAGCCCCAGCATTTT. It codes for CACSRAANQPQHF.

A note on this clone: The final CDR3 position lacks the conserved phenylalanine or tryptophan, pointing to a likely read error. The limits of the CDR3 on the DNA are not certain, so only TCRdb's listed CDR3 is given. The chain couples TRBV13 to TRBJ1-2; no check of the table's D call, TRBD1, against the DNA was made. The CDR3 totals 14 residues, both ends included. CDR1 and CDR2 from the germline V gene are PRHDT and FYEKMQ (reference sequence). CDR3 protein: CASSSLLRDRGTIV.

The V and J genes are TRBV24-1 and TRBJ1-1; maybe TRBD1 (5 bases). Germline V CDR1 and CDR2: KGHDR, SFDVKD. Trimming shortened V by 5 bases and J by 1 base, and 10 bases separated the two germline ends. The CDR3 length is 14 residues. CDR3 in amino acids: CATSGSGRNTEAFF. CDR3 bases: TGTGCCACCAGTGGATCGGGGCGGAACACTGAAGCTTTCTTT.

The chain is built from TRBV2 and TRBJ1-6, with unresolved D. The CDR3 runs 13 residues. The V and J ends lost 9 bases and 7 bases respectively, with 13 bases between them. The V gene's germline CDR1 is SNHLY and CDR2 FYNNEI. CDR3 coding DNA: TGTGCCAGTTCAGTCCAAACCAATTCACCCCTCCACTTT. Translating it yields CASSVQTNSPLHF.

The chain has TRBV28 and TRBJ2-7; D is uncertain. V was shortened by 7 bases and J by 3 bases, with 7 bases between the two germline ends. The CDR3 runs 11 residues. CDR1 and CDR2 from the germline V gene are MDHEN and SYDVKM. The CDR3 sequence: CASNQNYEQYF. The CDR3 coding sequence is TGTGCCAGCAACCAAAACTACGAGCAGTACTTC.

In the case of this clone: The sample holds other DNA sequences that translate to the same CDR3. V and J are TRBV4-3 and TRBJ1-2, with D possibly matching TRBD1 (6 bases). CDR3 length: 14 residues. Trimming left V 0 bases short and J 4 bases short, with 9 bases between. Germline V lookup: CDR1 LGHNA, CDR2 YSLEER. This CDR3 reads CASSQDRGGYGYTF. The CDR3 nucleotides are TGCGCCAGCAGCCAAGACAGGGGAGGCTATGGCTACACCTTC.